This TCR beta chain was recorded in a study of blood T cell repertoires in COVID-19 (dated by TCRdb to the early 2020s). Notes on the research overall: Samples from collaborators originated in the United States, Italy and Spain and spanned both the acute and convalescent phases of COVID-19. The sample metadata nearly always contained a de-identified subject ID, COVID-19 status, age in years and sex. Where HLA class I and class II types were available, the types were taken from metadata supplied by the sample provider, not from assay-based typing. The material from the prospective study consisted of cDNA or gDNA derived from T cells, B-cell-depleted T cells, or PBMCs. The repertoires were released in a freely available public database meant as a resource for research on the immune response to SARS-CoV-2. Samples were obtained from the ongoing ImmuneRACE study (first 160 participants) and from about 1,300 subjects provided by 6 global collaborators. Deeply sampled blood TCRbeta repertoires from subjects exposed to, actively infected with, or recovered from COVID-19 were included in the dataset.

From a lookup of the germline V gene (reference sequence), CDR1 and CDR2 are GTSNPN and SVGIG. From V the trimming removes 2 bases and from J it removes 7 bases, while the gene matches leave 9 bases of the junction unaccounted for. The CDR3 starts with the cysteine, ends with the phenylalanine, and has 15 residues. The sequence is cut down to CDR3 DNA, 45 bases in frame from base 1. TCRbeta CDR3 regions were amplified from genomic DNA by means of the immunoSEQ Assay, a bias-controlled multiplex PCR. The original pipeline was this. Nucleated cell counts per sample were estimated from amplification of reference gene primers within the assay. To quantify the absolute abundance of each unique TCRbeta CDR3 rearrangement, sequence reads were collapsed and filtered. For each sample, productive Simpson clonality was calculated by taking the square root of Simpson's diversity index across productive rearrangements. TCRdb's version of the immuneACCESS table is confined to in-frame rearrangements and falls short of the full clone set. An unresolved V gene accounts for under half of the shortfall where checked; the remainder is of unknown origin. The V and J calls and clone size were taken over from that table, and D and trimming were inferred from the DNA. The sample data list 25,000 to 35,000 clones, and approximately 93% of these were observed just once. The ten largest clones represent 0.83% of the sample.

Overall results and qualifications from the work: The quantity of clinical and demographic metadata differed by source and by participant and was supplied without curation.

With regard to this clone: Its antigen remains undetermined. No qualities accompany the bases; no much larger clone lies one base away.

One collaborating source in Seattle enrolled patients while the patients were actively infected and followed the patients over time throughout the course of disease. Whole blood was collected in K2EDTA tubes by collaborating institutions according to the institutions' own protocols. For TCRbeta analysis, collaborators shipped samples in one of three forms: frozen whole blood, isolated PBMCs, or DNA extracted from either of those sample types. The V and J segments used are TRBV30 and TRBJ2-1; 9 of the junction bases match TRBD1. The sequenced sample was peripheral blood. The TCR was taken from a woman in her 70s with COVID-19, enrolled during active disease. The nucleotide sequence is given as TGTGCCTGGAGTAACCAACAGGGGGCTGGAAATGAGCAGTTCTTC. This yields the protein CAWSNQQGAGNEQFF.